This TCR beta chain was recorded in a study of T cell responses to AZD1222 COVID-19 vaccine. With regard to this clone: No antigen is known for it.

Method: immunoSEQ multiplex PCR; TCRdb's copy keeps in-frame clones and lacks some. In the table there are under 70,000 clones, 75% to 90% of which are singletons. Study-wide findings and caveats: It was only after the peak T cell response that any repertoires were sampled. Only a handful of AZD1222 recipients, six or seven in all, had baseline seropositivity.

CDR1 and CDR2 from the germline V gene are SGHNT and YYREEE (reference sequence). The CDR3 totals 15 residues. V lost 0 bases, J lost 9 bases, and 7 bases stayed unmatched. V gene TRBV5-4 combines with J gene TRBJ2-1; 9 nucleotides line up with TRBD2. This receptor was identified in an adult in good health. The source was peripheral blood, collected on day 0 of AZD1222 vaccination. The CDR3 nucleotides are TGTGCCAGCAGCTTGGTGGGGCGGGAGGGCGGTGAGCAGTTCTTC. It yields the protein CASSLVGREGGEQFF. The full variable domain, completed using reference TRBV5-4 and TRBJ2-1, is ETGVTQSPTHLIKTRGQQVTLRCSSQSGHNTVSWYQQALGQGPQFIFQYYREEENGRGNFPPRFSGLQFPNYSSELNVNALELDDSALYLCASSLVGREGGEQFFGPGTRLTVL.